Sequencing of this T cell receptor beta chain was carried out in a study of shared T cell receptors in the human thymus (dated by TCRdb to the early 2020s). Background on the whole study: The study examined how self-reactive, shared T-cell receptor alpha chains are generated in the human thymus.

Regarding this clone: What this receptor recognizes is not known. No base qualities exist here, and no much larger clone lies one base off it.

Library prep was done by the immunoSEQ multiplex PCR assay. In its TCRdb copy, this immuneACCESS table keeps in-frame sequences only and misses some clones. Where compared with another copy, unresolved V genes explain less than half of these, and the others have no known cause. The sample yields over 350,000 clones; approximately 95% were counted once. Of the sample, approximately 0.02% falls within the top ten clones. From the germline V gene, CDR1 is ENHRY and CDR2 is SYGVKD. From the cysteine up to the phenylalanine, the CDR3 has a length of 17 residues. Just CDR3 DNA is preserved here, 51 bases in frame from base 1. Here V drops 5 bases and J drops 0 bases, and the junction holds 7 bases not matched to any gene.

Recombination joined TRBV10-3 with TRBJ2-2; 9 bases in the junction line up with TRBD2. The material sequenced was thymocytes. This clonotype was sampled from a human donor. The DNA sequence is TGTGCCATCAGTATTGAAGCGGGAGGACCGAACACCGGGGAGCTGTTTTTT. This encodes CAISIEAGGPNTGELFF.